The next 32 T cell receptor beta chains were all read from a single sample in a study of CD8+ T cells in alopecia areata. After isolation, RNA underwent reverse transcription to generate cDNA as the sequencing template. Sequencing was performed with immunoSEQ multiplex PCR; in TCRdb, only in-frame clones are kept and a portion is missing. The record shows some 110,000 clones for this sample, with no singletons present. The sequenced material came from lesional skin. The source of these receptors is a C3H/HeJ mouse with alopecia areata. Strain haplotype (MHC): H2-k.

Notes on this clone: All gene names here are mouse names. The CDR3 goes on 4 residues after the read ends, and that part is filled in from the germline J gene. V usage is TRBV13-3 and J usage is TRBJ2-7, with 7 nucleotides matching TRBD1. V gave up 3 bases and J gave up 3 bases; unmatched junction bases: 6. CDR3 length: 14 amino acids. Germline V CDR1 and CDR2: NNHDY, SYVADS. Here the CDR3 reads CASSVRDRNYEQYF. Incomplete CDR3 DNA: TGTGCCAGCAGTGTCCGGGACAGAAACTAT.

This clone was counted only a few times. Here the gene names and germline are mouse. Incomplete CDR3 DNA: TGCACCTGCAGTGAGGGACAGAAATTCTCCTAT. As protein: CTCSEGQKFSY. The CDR3 in its entirety is CTCSEGQKFSYEQYF. This sequence joins TRBV1 and TRBJ2-7, with 7 bases matching TRBD1. The read falls 4 residues short of the CDR3 end, and the missing part is taken from the germline J gene. Germline V gene data show CDR1 as NSQYPW and CDR2 as LRSPGD (reference sequence). V gave up 4 bases and J gave up 0 bases; unmatched junction bases: 6. The CDR3 length is 15 residues.

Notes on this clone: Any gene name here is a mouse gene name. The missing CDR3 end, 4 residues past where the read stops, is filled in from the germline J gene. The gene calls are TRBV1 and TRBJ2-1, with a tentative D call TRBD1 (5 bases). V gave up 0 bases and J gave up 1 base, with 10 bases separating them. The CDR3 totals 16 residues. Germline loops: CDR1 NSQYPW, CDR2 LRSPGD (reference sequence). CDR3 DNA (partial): TGCACCTGCAGTGCAGATTCGCCAGGGAACTATGCT. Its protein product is CTCSADSPGNYA. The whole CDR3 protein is CTCSADSPGNYAEQFF.

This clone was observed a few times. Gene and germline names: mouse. The CDR3 sequence: CASRQQNQDTQYF. CDR3 DNA, as far as it was read: TGTGCCAGCAGACAGCAAAACCAAGAC. This sequence joins TRBV13-3 and TRBJ2-5; D gene ambiguous. The read stops 4 residues short of the end of the CDR3; the missing end is completed from the germline J gene. CDR3 length: 13 amino acids. Germline lookup yields CDR1 NNHDY and CDR2 SYVADS. The V end lost 5 bases, the J end lost 0 bases, and 7 bases lay between the germline ends.

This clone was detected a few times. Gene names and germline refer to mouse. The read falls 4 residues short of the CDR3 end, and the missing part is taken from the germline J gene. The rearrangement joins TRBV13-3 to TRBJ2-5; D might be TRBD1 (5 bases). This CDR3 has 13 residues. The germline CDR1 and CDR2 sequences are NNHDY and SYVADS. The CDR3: CASSDGEGDTQYF. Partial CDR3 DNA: TGTGCCAGCAGTGACGGAGAGGGGGAC.

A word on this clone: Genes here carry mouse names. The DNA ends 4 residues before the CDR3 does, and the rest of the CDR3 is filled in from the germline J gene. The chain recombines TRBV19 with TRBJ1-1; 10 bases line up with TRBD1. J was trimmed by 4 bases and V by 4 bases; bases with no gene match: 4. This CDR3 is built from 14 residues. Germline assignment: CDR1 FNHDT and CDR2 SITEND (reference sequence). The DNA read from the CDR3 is TGTGCCAGCAGTGGGGGACAGGGGTCCACA. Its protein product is CASSGGQGST. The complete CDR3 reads CASSGGQGSTEVFF.

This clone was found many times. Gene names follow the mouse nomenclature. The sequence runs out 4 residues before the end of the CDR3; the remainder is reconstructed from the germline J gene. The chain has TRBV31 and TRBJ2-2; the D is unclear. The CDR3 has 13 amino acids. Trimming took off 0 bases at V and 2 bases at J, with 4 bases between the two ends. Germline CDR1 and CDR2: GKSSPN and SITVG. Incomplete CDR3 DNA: TGTGCCTGGAGTCTGGGGAACACCGGG. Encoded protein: CAWSLGNTG. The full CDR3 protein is CAWSLGNTGQLYF.

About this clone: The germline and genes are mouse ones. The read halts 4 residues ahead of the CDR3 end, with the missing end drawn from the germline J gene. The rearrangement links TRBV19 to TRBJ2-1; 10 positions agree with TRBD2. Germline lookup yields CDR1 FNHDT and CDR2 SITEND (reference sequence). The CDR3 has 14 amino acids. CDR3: CASRRLGGGAEQFF. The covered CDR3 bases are TGTGCCAGCAGAAGACTGGGGGGAGGAGCT.

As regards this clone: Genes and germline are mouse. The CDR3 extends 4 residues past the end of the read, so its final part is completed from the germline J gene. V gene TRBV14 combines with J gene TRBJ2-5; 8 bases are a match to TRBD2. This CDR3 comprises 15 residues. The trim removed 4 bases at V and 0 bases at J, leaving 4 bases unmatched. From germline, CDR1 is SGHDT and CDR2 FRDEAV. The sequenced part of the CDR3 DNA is TGTGCCAGCAGTCCAGACTGGGGTAACCAAGAC. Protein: CASSPDWGNQD. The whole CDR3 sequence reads CASSPDWGNQDTQYF.

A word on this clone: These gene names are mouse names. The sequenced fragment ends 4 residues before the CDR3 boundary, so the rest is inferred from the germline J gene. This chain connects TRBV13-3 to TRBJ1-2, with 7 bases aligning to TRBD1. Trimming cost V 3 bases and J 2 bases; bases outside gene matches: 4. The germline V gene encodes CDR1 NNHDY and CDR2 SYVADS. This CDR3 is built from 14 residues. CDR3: CASSVGTVNSDYTF. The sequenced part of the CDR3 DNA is TGTGCCAGCAGTGTTGGGACAGTCAACTCC.

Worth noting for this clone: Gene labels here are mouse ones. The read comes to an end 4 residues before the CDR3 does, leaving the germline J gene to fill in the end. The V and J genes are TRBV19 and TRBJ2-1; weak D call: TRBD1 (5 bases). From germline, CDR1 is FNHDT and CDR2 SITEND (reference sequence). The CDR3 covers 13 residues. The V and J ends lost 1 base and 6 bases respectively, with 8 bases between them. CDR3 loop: CASSINTGAEQFF. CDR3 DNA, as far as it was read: TGTGCCAGCAGTATAAACACAGGTGCT.

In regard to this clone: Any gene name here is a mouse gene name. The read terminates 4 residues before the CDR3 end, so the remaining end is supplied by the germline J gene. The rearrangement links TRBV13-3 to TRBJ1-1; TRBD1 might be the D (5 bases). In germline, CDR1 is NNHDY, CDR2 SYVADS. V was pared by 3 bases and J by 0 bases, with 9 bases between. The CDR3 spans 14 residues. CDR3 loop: CASSGQFANTEVFF. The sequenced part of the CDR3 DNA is TGTGCCAGCAGTGGACAGTTTGCAAACACA.

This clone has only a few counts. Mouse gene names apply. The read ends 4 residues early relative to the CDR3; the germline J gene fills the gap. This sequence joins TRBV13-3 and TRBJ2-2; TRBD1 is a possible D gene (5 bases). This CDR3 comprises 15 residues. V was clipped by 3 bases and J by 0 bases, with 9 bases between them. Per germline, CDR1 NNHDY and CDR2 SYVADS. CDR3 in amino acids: CASSAPTANTGQLYF. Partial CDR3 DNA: TGTGCCAGCAGTGCCCCGACAGCAAACACCGGG.

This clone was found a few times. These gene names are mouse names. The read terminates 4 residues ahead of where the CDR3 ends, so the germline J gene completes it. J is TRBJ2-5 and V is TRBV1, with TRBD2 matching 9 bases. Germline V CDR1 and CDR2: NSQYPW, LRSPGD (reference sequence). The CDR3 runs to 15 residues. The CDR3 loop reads CTCSAEWGGADTQYF. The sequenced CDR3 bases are TGCACCTGCAGTGCAGAGTGGGGGGGCGCAGAC.

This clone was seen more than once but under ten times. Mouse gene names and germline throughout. The CDR3 region is CASGDGTTETLYF. The part of the CDR3 DNA that was read is TGTGCCAGCGGTGATGGGACAACAGAA. V usage is TRBV13-2 and J usage is TRBJ2-3; maybe TRBD1 (5 bases). The CDR3 end falls 4 residues outside the read, so it is completed with the germline J gene. Per the germline V gene, CDR1 is NNHNN and CDR2 is SYGAGS (reference sequence). The V gene lost 0 bases and the J gene lost 4 bases, with 6 bases spanning the gap. The CDR3 runs to 13 residues.

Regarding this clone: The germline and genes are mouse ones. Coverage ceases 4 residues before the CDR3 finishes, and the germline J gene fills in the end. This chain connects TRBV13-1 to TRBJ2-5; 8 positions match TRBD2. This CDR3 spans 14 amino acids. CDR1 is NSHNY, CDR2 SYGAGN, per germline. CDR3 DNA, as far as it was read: TGTGCCAGCAGTGATGCTGGGGGGATGGAC. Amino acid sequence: CASSDAGGMD. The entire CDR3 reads CASSDAGGMDTQYF.

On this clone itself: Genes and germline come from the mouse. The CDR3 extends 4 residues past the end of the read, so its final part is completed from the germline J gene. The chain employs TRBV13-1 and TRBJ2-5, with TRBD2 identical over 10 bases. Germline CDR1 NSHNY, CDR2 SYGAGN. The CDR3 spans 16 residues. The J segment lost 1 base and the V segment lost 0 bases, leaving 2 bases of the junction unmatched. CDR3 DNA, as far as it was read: TGTGCCAGCAGTGATGCTGGGGGGGCAGACCAAGAC. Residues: CASSDAGGADQD. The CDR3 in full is CASSDAGGADQDTQYF.

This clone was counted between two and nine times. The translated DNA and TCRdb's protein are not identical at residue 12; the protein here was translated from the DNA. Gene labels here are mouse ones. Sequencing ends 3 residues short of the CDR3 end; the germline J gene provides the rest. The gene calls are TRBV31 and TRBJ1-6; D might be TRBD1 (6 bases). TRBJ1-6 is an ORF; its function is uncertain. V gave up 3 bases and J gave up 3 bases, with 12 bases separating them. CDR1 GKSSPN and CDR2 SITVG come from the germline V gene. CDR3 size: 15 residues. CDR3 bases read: TGTGCCTGGAGCCCGGGACAAAACTATAATTCGCCC. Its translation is CAWSPGQNYNSP. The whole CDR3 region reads CAWSPGQNYNSPLYF.

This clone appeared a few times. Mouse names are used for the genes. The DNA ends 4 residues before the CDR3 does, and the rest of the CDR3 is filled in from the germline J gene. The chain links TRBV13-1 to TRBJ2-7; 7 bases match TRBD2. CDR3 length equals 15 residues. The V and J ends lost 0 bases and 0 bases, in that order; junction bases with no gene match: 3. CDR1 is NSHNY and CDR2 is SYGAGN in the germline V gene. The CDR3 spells CASSDASGGSYEQYF. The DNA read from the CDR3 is TGTGCCAGCAGTGATGCTTCTGGGGGCTCCTAT.

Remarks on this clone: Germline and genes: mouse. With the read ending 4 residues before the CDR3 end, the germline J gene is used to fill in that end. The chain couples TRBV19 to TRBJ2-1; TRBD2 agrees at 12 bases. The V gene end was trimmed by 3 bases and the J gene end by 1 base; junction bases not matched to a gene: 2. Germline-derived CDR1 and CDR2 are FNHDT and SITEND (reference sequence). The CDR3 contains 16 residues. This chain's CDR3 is CASSTGLGGNYAEQFF. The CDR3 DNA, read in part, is TGTGCCAGCAGTACGGGACTGGGGGGAAACTATGCT.

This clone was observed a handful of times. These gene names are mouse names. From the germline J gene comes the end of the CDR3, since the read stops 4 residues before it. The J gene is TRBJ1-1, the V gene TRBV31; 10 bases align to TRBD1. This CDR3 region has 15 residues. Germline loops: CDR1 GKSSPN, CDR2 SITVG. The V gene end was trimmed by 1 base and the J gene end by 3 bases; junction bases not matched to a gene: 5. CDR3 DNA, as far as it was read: TGTGCCTGGAGTCCCCGGGACAGGGGTGACACA. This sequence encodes CAWSPRDRGDT. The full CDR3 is CAWSPRDRGDTEVFF.

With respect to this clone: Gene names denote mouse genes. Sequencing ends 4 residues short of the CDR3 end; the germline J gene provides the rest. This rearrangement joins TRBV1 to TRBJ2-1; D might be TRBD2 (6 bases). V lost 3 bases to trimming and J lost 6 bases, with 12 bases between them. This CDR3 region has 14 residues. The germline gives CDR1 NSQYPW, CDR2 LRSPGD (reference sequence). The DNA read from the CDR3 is TGCACCTGCAGTGCTGTGGGGGAGGTTGCT. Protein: CTCSAVGEVA. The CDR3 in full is CTCSAVGEVAEQFF.

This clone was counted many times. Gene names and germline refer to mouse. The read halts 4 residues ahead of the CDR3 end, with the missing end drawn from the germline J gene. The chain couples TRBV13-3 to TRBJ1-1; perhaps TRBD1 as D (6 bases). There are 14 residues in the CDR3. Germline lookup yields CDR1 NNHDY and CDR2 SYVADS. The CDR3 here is CASSEGLGGREVFF. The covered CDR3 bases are TGTGCCAGCAGTGAAGGACTGGGGGGGCGA.

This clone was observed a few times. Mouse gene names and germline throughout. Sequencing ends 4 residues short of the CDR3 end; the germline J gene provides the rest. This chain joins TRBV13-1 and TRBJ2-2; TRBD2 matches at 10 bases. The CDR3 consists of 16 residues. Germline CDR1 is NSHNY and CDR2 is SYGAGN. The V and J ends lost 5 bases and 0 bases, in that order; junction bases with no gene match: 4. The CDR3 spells CASSRDWGANTGQLYF. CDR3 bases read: TGTGCCAGCAGCCGTGACTGGGGGGCAAACACCGGG.

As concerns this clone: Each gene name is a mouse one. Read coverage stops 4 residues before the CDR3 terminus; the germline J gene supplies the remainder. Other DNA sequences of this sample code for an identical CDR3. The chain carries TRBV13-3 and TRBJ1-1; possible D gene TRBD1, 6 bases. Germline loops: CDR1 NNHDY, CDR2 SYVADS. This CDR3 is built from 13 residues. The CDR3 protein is CASRTGGAGEVFF. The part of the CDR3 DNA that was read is TGTGCCAGCAGGACGGGGGGCGCGGGA.

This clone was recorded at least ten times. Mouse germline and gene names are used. The sequenced part of the CDR3 DNA is TGTGCCAGCAGTGATGCAGACTGGGGGACCCAAGAC. Residues: CASSDADWGTQD. The CDR3 reads in full as CASSDADWGTQDTQYF. The chain joins TRBV13-3 to TRBJ2-5; 9 positions agree with TRBD2. The read terminates 4 residues ahead of where the CDR3 ends, so the germline J gene completes it. Trimming at V came to 0 bases and at J to 2 bases, leaving 4 bases not matched to a gene. CDR1 and CDR2 from the germline V gene are NNHDY and SYVADS. The CDR3 extends over 16 amino acids.

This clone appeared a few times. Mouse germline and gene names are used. The CDR3 region is CTCSADRGQGTEVFF. Incomplete CDR3 DNA: TGCACCTGCAGTGCAGACAGGGGGCAGGGCACA. The chain joins TRBV1 to TRBJ1-1, with 8 nucleotides matching TRBD1. The DNA ends 4 residues before the CDR3 does, and the rest of the CDR3 is filled in from the germline J gene. V was clipped by 0 bases and J by 4 bases; unmatched bases: 4. Looked up from germline, CDR1 is NSQYPW and CDR2 is LRSPGD (reference sequence). This CDR3 has 15 amino acids.

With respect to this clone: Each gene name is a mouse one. The sequenced CDR3 bases are TGTGCCAGCAGTGCCTGGGGGGGAGTGGGTGCAGAA. As protein: CASSAWGGVGAE. In full, the CDR3 is CASSAWGGVGAETLYF. The V and J genes are TRBV13-3 and TRBJ2-3; 9 bases map to TRBD2. The CDR3 end falls 4 residues outside the read, so it is completed with the germline J gene. Germline V gene data show CDR1 as NNHDY and CDR2 as SYVADS. The V gene end was trimmed by 3 bases and the J gene end by 1 base; junction bases not matched to a gene: 6. CDR3 length: 16 residues.

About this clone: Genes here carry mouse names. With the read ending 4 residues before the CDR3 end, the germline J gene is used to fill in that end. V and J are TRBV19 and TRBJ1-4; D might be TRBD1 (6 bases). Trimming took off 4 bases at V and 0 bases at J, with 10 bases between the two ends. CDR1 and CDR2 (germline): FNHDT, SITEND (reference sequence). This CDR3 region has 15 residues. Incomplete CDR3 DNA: TGTGCCAGCAGTGGGGACATCCTTTCCAACGAA. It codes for CASSGDILSNE. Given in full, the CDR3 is CASSGDILSNERLFF. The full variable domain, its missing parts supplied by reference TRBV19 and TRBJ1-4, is GGIITQTPKFLIGQEGQKLTLKCQQNFNHDTMYWYRQDSGKGLRLIYYSITENDLQKGDLSEGYDASREKKSSFSLTVTSAQKNEMAVFLCASSGDILSNERLFFGHGTKLSVL.

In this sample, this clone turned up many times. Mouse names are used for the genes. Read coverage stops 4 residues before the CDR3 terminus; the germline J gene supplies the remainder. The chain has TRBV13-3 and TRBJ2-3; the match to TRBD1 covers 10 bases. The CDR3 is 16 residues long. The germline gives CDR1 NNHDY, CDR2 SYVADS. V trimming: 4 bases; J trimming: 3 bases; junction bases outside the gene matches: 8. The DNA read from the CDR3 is TGTGCCAGCAGTAAGGGACAGGGGATAGGGGCAGAA. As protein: CASSKGQGIGAE. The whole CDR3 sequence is CASSKGQGIGAETLYF.

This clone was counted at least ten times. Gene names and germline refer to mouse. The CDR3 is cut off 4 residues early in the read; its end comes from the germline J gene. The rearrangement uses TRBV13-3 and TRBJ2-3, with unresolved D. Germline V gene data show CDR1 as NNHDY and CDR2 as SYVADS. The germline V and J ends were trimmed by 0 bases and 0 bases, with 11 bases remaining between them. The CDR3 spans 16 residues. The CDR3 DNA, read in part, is TGTGCCAGCAGTGATGCTGGAGGTCCTAGTGCAGAA. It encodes CASSDAGGPSAE. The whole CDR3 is CASSDAGGPSAETLYF.

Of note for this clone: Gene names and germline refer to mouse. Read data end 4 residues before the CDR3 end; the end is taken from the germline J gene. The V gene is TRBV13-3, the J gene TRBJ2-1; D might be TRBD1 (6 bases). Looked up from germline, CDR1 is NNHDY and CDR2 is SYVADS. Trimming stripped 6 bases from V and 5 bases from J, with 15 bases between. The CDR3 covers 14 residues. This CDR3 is CASTPSGTNAEQFF. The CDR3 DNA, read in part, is TGTGCCAGCACCCCGTCCGGGACAAATGCT.